What follows are 16 T cell receptor beta chains derived from one specimen sequenced in a study of shared clonotypes between healthy human individuals. Sequenced by immunoSEQ multiplex PCR; TCRdb stores in-frame clones only, minus some. The table shows around 2,000,000 clones, with 93% occurring only once. Only CD45RO-negative cells positively selected for CCR7 counted as naive CD8 cells, so terminally differentiated effector memory CD45RA+ cells were excluded. Sequenced material: naive CD8+ T cells from PBMCs. The receptors derive from a young man in good health. Some clones in this sample may be carry-over from other donors' samples.

The chain is built from TRBV18 and TRBJ1-2; TRBD1 might be the D (6 bases). With 4 bases removed from V and 1 base from J, the gap between germline ends came to 16 bases. CDR3 length: 16 residues. Per the germline V gene, CDR1 is KGHSH and CDR2 is LQKENI. This CDR3 is CASSHGRGDNNYGYTF. CDR3 nucleotides: TGTGCCAGCTCACACGGCCGGGGGGACAATAACTATGGCTACACCTTC.

V usage is TRBV11-2 and J usage is TRBJ2-1; maybe TRBD2 (5 bases). The germline V and J ends were trimmed by 1 base and 0 bases, with 13 bases remaining between them. The CDR3 loop spans 17 amino acids. The germline V gene has CDR1 SGHAT and CDR2 FQNNGV. CDR3 sequence reads: CASSLGLAFISYNEQFF. Here the CDR3 DNA reads TGTGCCAGCAGCTTAGGTCTAGCCTTTATCTCCTACAATGAGCAGTTCTTC.

In this sample, this clone turned up once. A read error may produce the germline difference seen at one junction end. The rearrangement links TRBV27 to TRBJ2-1; TRBD2 aligns across 8 bases. This CDR3 region has 13 residues. Germline values: CDR1 MNHEY, CDR2 SMNVEV (reference sequence). This chain's CDR3 is CARSGRTYNEQFF. The CDR3 nucleotides read TGTGCCCGCAGCGGGAGAACTTACAATGAGCAGTTCTTC.

The chain joins TRBV27 to TRBJ1-1; possible D gene TRBD1, 6 bases. This CDR3 spans 16 amino acids. The germline gives CDR1 MNHEY, CDR2 SMNVEV (reference sequence). V was shortened by 6 bases and J by 2 bases, with 19 bases between the two germline ends. The CDR3 region is CASSPWPQGLNTEAFF. Written as DNA, the CDR3 is TGTGCCAGCAGCCCCTGGCCCCAGGGGCTTAACACTGAAGCTTTCTTT.

This rearrangement joins TRBV5-1 to TRBJ2-2; D might be TRBD1 (5 bases). The CDR3 contains 16 residues. V lost 4 bases and J 11 bases, leaving 24 bases between the germline ends. Germline lookup yields CDR1 SGHRS and CDR2 YFSETQ. The CDR3 DNA is TGCGCCAGCAGCCACAAGGAGCAGGGTGCCTCTAATGAGCTGTTTTTT. It translates to CASSHKEQGASNELFF.

The V call is TRBV5-8, the J call TRBJ2-1; possible D gene TRBD2, 5 bases. Germline lookup yields CDR1 SGHTS and CDR2 YDEGEE. Trimming pared 0 bases from V and 0 bases from J, leaving 13 bases between. The CDR3 totals 17 residues. The CDR3 nucleotides are TGTGCCAGCAGCTTGGATCGGGAACCGAGCTCCTACAATGAGCAGTTCTTC. Protein: CASSLDREPSSYNEQFF. Full variable domain (outside the CDR3, taken from reference TRBV5-8 and TRBJ2-1): EAGVTQSPTHLIKTRGQQATLRCSPISGHTSVYWYQQALGLGLQFLLWYDEGEERNRGNFPPRFSGRQFPNYSSELNVNALELEDSALYLCASSLDREPSSYNEQFFGPGTRLTVL.

The V and J genes are TRBV19 and TRBJ1-5; 8 bases agree with TRBD1. CDR3 length: 14 residues. The germline V gene encodes CDR1 LNHDA and CDR2 SQIVND (reference sequence). Losses at the gene ends were 7 bases for V and 10 bases for J; bases not matched to a gene: 12. The CDR3 reads CASNDRGIFEPQHF. The CDR3 nucleotides are TGTGCCAGTAATGACAGGGGTATCTTCGAACCCCAGCATTTT.

The CDR3, as DNA: TGTGCCAGCAGCTTAGGGCTGGGCCCCTTGCTCATGAACACTGAAGCTTTCTTT. Its protein is CASSLGLGPLLMNTEAFF. V and J are TRBV7-2 and TRBJ1-1; no firm D call. The CDR3 has 18 residues. The V end was cut by 1 base, the J end by 0 bases, with 18 bases between. Germline values: CDR1 SGHTA, CDR2 FQGNSA.

The chain employs TRBV5-6 and TRBJ2-7; no definite D call. The CDR3 is made up of 12 amino acids. V was trimmed by 2 bases and J by 1 base, leaving 4 bases between them. In germline, CDR1 is SGHDT, CDR2 YYEEEE. CDR3 in DNA: TGTGCCAGCAGCTTTCTTTCCTACGAGCAGTACTTC. This gives the protein CASSFLSYEQYF.

The chain employs TRBV2 and TRBJ2-2; 7 bases are a match to TRBD1. CDR3 length: 17 amino acids. Germline V gene lookup returns CDR1 SNHLY and CDR2 FYNNEI. J gave up 2 bases and V 4 bases, and 10 bases lay outside the gene matches. DNA of the CDR3: TGTGCCAGCAGTGCGGGACAGATATTAAGTAACACCGGGGAGCTGTTTTTT. Encoded protein: CASSAGQILSNTGELFF. Drawing the rest from reference TRBV2 and TRBJ2-2, the complete variable domain is EPEVTQTPSHQVTQMGQEVILRCVPISNHLYFYWYRQILGQKVEFLVSFYNNEISEKSEIFDDQFSVERPDGSNFTLKIRSTKLEDSAMYFCASSAGQILSNTGELFFGEGSRLTVL.

This chain connects TRBV4-2 to TRBJ2-7; D is ambiguous. The germline V gene has CDR1 LGHNA and CDR2 YNFKEQ. Deletions cut 0 bases from V and 0 bases from J, with 15 bases between. The CDR3 contains 17 residues. CDR3 protein: CASSQEVGERSSYEQYF. The CDR3 nucleotides are TGTGCCAGCAGCCAAGAGGTGGGCGAACGGAGCTCCTACGAGCAGTACTTC.

Remarks on this clone: In the same sample, other DNA sequences code for this CDR3. The chain combines TRBV5-1 with TRBJ2-1; 7 nucleotides line up with TRBD2. The CDR3 length is 14 residues. CDR1 and CDR2 from the germline V gene are SGHRS and YFSETQ. V was pared by 3 bases and J by 6 bases, with 6 bases of the junction left unmatched. The CDR3 sequence is CASSSRLAPNEQFF. The CDR3 nucleotides are TGCGCCAGCAGCTCCAGACTAGCCCCCAATGAGCAGTTCTTC. The whole variable domain, remainder taken from reference TRBV5-1 and TRBJ2-1, is KAGVTQTPRYLIKTRGQQVTLSCSPISGHRSVSWYQQTPGQGLQFLFEYFSETQRNKGNFPGRFSGRQFSNSRSEMNVSTLELGDSALYLCASSSRLAPNEQFFGPGTRLTVL.

The rearrangement uses TRBV4-1 and TRBJ2-7, with unresolved D. Germline lookup yields CDR1 MGHRA and CDR2 YSYEKL. Trimming removed 0 bases at V and 3 bases at J, with 9 bases between. The CDR3 has 14 residues. Here the CDR3 reads CASSQDYRDYEQYF. As DNA, the CDR3 is TGCGCCAGCAGCCAAGACTACAGAGACTACGAGCAGTACTTC.

V gene TRBV25-1 combines with J gene TRBJ2-5, with 9 nucleotides matching TRBD1. The germline V gene has CDR1 MGHDK and CDR2 SYGVNS. This CDR3 contains 13 residues. The junction had 5 bases not matched to a gene; V was cut back by 5 bases and J by 7 bases. CDR3: CASSQDRGGTQYF. The CDR3 nucleotides are TGTGCCAGCAGTCAAGACAGGGGGGGGACCCAGTACTTC.

The chain uses TRBV19 and TRBJ2-7; D not resolved. This CDR3 has 13 residues. In germline, CDR1 is LNHDA, CDR2 SQIVND (reference sequence). V lost 8 bases, J lost 4 bases, and 15 bases lay in between. The CDR3 region is CASAERVFYEQYF. The CDR3 coding sequence is TGTGCCAGTGCCGAACGAGTATTTTACGAGCAGTACTTC.

V usage is TRBV27 and J usage is TRBJ2-2, with D possibly matching TRBD1 (6 bases). This CDR3 has 16 amino acids. Germline V gene sequence: CDR1 MNHEY, CDR2 SMNVEV (reference sequence). V shed 1 base and J shed 6 bases, with 15 bases lying between them. The CDR3 protein is CASSLLGQGSAGELFF. As DNA, the CDR3 is TGTGCCAGCAGTTTATTGGGCCAGGGGTCAGCCGGGGAGCTGTTTTTT.